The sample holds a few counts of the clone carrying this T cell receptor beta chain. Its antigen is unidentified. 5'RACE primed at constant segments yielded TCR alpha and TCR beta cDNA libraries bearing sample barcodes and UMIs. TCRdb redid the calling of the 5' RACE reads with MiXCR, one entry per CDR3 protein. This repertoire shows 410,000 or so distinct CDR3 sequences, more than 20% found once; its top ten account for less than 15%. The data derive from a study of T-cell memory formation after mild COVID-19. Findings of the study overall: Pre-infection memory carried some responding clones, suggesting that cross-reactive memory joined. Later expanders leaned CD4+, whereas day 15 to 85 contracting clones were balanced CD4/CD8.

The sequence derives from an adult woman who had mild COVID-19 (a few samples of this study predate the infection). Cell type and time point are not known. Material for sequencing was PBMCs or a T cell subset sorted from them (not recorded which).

In DNA, the CDR3 is TGTGCCAGCAGCCCTAGTGGAGGGCACGAGCAGTACTTC. Translation: CASSPSGGHEQYF. The V gene is TRBV9, the J gene TRBJ2-7; a weak D match, TRBD2 (6 bases). Trimming removed 4 bases from V and 5 bases from J, with 13 bases in between. The CDR3 is made up of 13 amino acids. Germline CDR1 SGDLS, CDR2 YYNGEE.